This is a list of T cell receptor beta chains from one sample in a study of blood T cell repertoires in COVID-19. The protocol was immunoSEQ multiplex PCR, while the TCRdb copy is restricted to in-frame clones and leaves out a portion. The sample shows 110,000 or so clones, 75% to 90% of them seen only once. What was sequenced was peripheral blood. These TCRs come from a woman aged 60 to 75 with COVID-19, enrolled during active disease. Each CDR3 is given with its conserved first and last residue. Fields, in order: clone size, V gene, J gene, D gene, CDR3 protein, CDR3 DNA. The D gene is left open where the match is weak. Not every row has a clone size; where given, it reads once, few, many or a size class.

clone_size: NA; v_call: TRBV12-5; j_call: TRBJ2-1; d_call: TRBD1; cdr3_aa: CASGSGQGTYNEQFF; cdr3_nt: TGTGCTAGTGGTTCTGGACAGGGAACATACAATGAGCAGTTCTTC
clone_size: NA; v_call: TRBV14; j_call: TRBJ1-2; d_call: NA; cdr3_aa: CASSQGRETHYGYTF; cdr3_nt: TGTGCCAGCAGCCAAGGAAGGGAGACTCACTATGGCTACACCTTC
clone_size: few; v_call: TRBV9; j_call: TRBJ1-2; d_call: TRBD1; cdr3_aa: CASRKTGTEGYGYTF; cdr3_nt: TGTGCCAGCAGAAAAACCGGGACAGAGGGCTATGGCTACACCTTC
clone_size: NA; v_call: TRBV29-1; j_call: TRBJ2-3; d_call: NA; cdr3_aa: CSVMSGSTDTQYF; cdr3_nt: TGCAGCGTTATGAGCGGGAGCACAGATACGCAGTATTTT
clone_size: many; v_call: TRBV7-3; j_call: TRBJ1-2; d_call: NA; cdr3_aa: CASSSGVDYTF; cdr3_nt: TGTGCCAGCAGCTCAGGGGTCGACTACACCTTC
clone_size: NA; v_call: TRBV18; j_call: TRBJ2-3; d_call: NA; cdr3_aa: CASSPRQDLTDTQYF; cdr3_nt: TGTGCCAGCTCACCAAGACAGGACCTCACAGATACGCAGTATTTT
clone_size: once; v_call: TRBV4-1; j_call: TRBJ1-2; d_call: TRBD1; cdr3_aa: CASSRVGDRGYGYTF; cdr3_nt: TGCGCCAGCAGCCGGGTAGGCGACAGGGGCTATGGCTACACCTTC
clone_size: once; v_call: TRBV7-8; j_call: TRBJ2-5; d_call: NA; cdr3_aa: CASSSHNDRSQETQYF; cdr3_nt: TGTGCCAGCAGCTCACACAACGACAGGAGTCAAGAGACCCAGTACTTC
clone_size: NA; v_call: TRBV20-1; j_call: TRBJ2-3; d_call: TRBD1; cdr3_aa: CSASDGQGVIDTQYF; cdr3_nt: TGCAGTGCTAGTGACGGACAGGGGGTGATAGATACGCAGTATTTT
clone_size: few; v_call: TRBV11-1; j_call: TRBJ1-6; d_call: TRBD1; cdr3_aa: CASSFGRQGYSPLHF; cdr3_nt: TGTGCCAGCAGTTTCGGTCGACAGGGTTATTCACCCCTCCACTTT
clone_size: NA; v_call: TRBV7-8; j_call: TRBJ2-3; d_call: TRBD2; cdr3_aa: CASSSSGGAADTQYF; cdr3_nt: TGTGCCAGCAGCTCTAGCGGGGGGGCCGCAGATACGCAGTATTTT
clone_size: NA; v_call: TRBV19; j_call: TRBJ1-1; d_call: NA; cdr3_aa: CASSISGRRNTEAFF; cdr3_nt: TGTGCCAGTAGTATCAGCGGACGGCGGAACACTGAAGCTTTCTTT
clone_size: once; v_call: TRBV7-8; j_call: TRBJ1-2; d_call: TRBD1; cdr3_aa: CASRGGQHYGYTF; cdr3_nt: TGTGCCAGCAGGGGGGGACAGCACTATGGCTACACCTTC
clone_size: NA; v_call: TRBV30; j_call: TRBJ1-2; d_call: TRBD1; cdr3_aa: CACPGQGASGYTF; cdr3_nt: TGTGCCTGCCCGGGACAGGGGGCGTCCGGCTACACCTTC
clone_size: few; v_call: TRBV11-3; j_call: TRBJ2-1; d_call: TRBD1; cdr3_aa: CASSSGQGARDEQFF; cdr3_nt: TGTGCCAGCAGCTCGGGACAGGGGGCGAGAGATGAGCAGTTCTTC
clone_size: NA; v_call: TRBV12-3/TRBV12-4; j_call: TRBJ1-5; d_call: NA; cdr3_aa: CASSPGQPSPQHF; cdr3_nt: TGTGCCAGCAGTCCCGGACAGCCATCGCCCCAGCATTTT
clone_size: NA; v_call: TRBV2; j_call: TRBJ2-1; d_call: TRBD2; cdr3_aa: CASRRGGLAQFF; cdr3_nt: TGTGCCAGCAGGAGGGGGGGACTAGCTCAGTTCTTC
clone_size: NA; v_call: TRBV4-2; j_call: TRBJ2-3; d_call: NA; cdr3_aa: CASSQDGLANTQYF; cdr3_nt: TGTGCCAGCAGCCAAGATGGTCTAGCGAATACGCAGTATTTT
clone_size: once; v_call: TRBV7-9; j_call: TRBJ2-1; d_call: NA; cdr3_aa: CASSLEAQQFF; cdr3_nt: TGTGCCAGCAGCTTAGAAGCCCAGCAGTTCTTC
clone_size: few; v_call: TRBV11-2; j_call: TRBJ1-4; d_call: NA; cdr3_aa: CASSLSRTNEKLFF; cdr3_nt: TGTGCCAGCAGCTTAAGTAGAACTAATGAAAAACTGTTTTTT
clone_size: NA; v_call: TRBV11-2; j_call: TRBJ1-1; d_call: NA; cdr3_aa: CASSPMGGGSMNTEAFF; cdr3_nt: TGTGCCAGCAGCCCGATGGGGGGAGGGTCTATGAACACTGAAGCTTTCTTT
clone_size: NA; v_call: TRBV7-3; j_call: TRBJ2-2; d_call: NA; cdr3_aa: CASSSPFMNTGELFF; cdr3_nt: TGTGCCAGCAGCTCCCCCTTTATGAACACCGGGGAGCTGTTTTTT
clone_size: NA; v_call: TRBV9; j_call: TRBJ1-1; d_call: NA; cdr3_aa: CASSVVGTGVDTEAFF; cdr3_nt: TGTGCCAGCAGCGTAGTGGGAACAGGAGTAGACACTGAAGCTTTCTTT
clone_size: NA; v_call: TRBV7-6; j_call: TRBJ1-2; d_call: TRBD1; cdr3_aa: CASSLGAGGDYGYTF; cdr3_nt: TGTGCCAGCAGCTTGGGGGCAGGGGGCGACTATGGCTACACCTTC